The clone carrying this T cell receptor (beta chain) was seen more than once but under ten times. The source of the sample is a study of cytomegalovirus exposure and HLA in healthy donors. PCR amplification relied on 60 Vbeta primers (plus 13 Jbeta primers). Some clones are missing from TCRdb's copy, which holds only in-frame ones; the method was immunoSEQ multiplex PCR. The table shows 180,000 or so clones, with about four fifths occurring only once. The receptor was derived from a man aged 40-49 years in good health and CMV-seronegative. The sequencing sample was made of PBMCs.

In DNA, the CDR3 is TGTGCCAGCAGCTTTATGGGGGGGAGAGAGACCCAGTACTTC. It yields the protein CASSFMGGRETQYF. V gene TRBV7-9 combines with J gene TRBJ2-5, with 7 bases that match TRBD2. V lost 3 bases to trimming and J lost 4 bases; unmatched junction nucleotides: 5. The CDR3 contains 14 residues. The germline gives CDR1 SEHNR, CDR2 FQNEAQ (reference sequence).